This TCR beta chain emerged from a study of T cell responses to AZD1222 COVID-19 vaccine (dated by TCRdb to about 2021). About the study as a whole: Because spike-specific TCR depth and breadth did not differ between the two schedules, AZD1222 recipients who got a second dose at roughly 4 weeks were pooled with those who got a second dose at roughly 12 weeks. A total of 230 to 250 trial participants underwent TCR sequencing, of whom nearly 210 received two doses of AZD1222 and 26 received two doses of the MenACWY control vaccine. Enrollment into the trials was organized by age into subgroups of 18-55, 56-69 and 70-plus years, and those subgroups contained about 150, 27 and 61 TCR-sequenced participants, respectively. What the work shows at the level of the full study, not this receptor alone: Most participants were white British and females outnumbered males, and the authors suggested that clonal diversity may have been underestimated. After two AZD1222 doses, both the breadth and the depth of spike-specific TCRs were significantly higher than at day 0 and than in MenACWY recipients. Only five to seven AZD1222 recipients were SARS-CoV-2 seropositive at baseline, limiting conclusions about previously exposed vaccinees. No day 14 peak-response samples were available, so repertoires were characterized only after the peak T cell response. The 56-69-year group was small, and its depth increase did not reach significance, likely because of low power. Nearly half of unique spike-specific TCRs reportedly recognized epitopes outside regions mutated in the B.1.351 and B.1.1.7 variants. CD4 TCRs associated with the vaccine covered the entire spike protein, and the dominant responses were in regions 160-218 and 743-854.

Concerning this clone: Its antigen is not yet known. No base-level quality is on record; no much larger clone is a single base apart.

The CDR3 regions of human TCRbeta chains were analyzed by immunosequencing. Regarding the original processing steps: Repertoire TCRs were checked for matches against a reference library of SARS-CoV-2-specific TCRs that had been generated using the MIRA antigen-specificity platform. Breadth meant the fraction of unique TCRs that were SARS-CoV-2-associated, whereas depth meant the fraction of total T cells that were SARS-CoV-2-associated. Using the MIRA data, each spike-specific TCR was assigned both to the spike region to which the TCR was reactive and to a CD4 or CD8 class. Log10-transformed breadth and depth values were compared by one-way ANOVA with Sidak's multiple comparisons tests. TCRdb holds this immuneACCESS table with in-frame rearrangements only. Some clones are missing; in checked studies, unresolved V genes explain under half, and the rest has no known cause. V, J and clone size are those of that table, while D and trimming were read from the DNA. The sample contains 140,000 to 150,000 clones, roughly 91% of them found a single time. 7.5% to 9.5% of the sample is held by the ten biggest clonotypes.

Trimming removed 8 bases from V and 1 base from J, leaving 12 bases between the germline ends. CDR1 and CDR2, looked up from the germline V gene (reference sequence), are GTSNPN and SVGIG. The CDR3, from cysteine to phenylalanine, totals 14 residues. The only DNA kept is the CDR3, 42 bases in frame from the first base. The sample's time point label is to be understood as: baseline before first vaccination. The vaccinee samples were drawn from two UK trials, COV001 and COV002, one of which was a single-blind randomized controlled phase 2/3 trial testing AZD1222 (ChAdOx1 nCoV-19) in healthy adults. For TCRbeta chain sequencing, PBMC samples from trial participants were taken at day 0 and at day 28 after the second dose.

The V and J genes are TRBV30 and TRBJ2-6; the D region possibly corresponds to TRBD1 (5 bases align). The input for sequencing was peripheral blood, taken on day 0 of AZD1222 vaccination. The TCR sequence derives from an adult in good health. The DNA sequence reads TGTGCCCGATTCCCAGGGTCTGGGGCCAACGTCCTGACTTTC. Translation gives CARFPGSGANVLTF.